Listed below are T cell receptor beta chains from one sample, sequenced in a study of tumor and adjacent non-tumor tissue in lung cancer. TCRdb redid the calling of the multiplex PCR reads with MiXCR, one entry per CDR3 protein. Here the sample spans about 140,000 distinct CDR3 sequences, approximately 64% being singletons. The sample comprised lung tumor tissue. The origin of the receptors is a man aged 60 to 75 with small cell lung cancer. The conserved cysteine and the conserved F or W are not part of the CDR3 here.

J gene	V gene	CDR3 protein
TRBJ2-1	TRBV20-1	SASGSGSDFGNEQL
TRBJ2-2	TRBV12-3/TRBV12-4	ASANGPATNTGELF
TRBJ1-2	TRBV29-1	SVVKGGGSGYT
TRBJ2-1	TRBV6-2/TRBV6-3	ASTTGPNNGQL
TRBJ2-3	TRBV29-1	SVIDTESTDSQY
TRBJ2-3	TRBV7-8	ASSLDRIDTQY
TRBJ2-3	TRBV10-3	AISESRGSTDTRY
TRBJ1-4	TRBV6-5	ASKGNNEKLF
TRBJ1-6	TRBV11-3	ASRRGTKNSPLH
TRBJ2-3	TRBV29-1	SVGLAGPAYTQY
TRBJ1-2	TRBV28	ASKGPGGGYGNT
TRBJ2-1	TRBV4-2	DSSPGNYNEQF
TRBJ1-6	TRBV6-5	ASSSQRNSPLH
TRBJ1-1	TRBV11-2	DSSLGGDGTEAF
TRBJ2-3	TRBV11-2	ARSLSLADTQY
TRBJ2-1	TRBV6-5	ASSYGGSGLNEQF
TRBJ1-5	TRBV20-1	SASGQFGGQPQH
TRBJ2-7	TRBV29-1	SADSGSGHERY
TRBJ2-7	TRBV20-1	SVAAGGPDEQY
TRBJ2-1	TRBV20-1	SAESGTSGYNDQF
TRBJ1-3	TRBV5-1	ASRSLGEPGNTIY
TRBJ2-3	TRBV28	ACRVGAGGPSTQY
TRBJ2-5	TRBV20-1	SARTSKETQY
TRBJ2-7	TRBV28	ARSPRGSLYEQY
TRBJ2-3	TRBV20-1	SASHGQITDTQY
TRBJ2-5	TRBV20-1	SARALARETHY
TRBJ2-2	TRBV6-1	ASRPGWGREELF
TRBJ2-1	TRBV11-1	ASSTRQRGNKEQF
TRBJ2-5	TRBV6-1	ASRYTPLGATRETQY
TRBJ2-5	TRBV7-8	ASSLVRGIGGTQY
TRBJ1-6	TRBV20-1	SARGARAYSPLH
TRBJ2-5	TRBV6-1	VSRETGVGTQY
TRBJ2-3	TRBV25-1	ASSFPSEGTDTQY
TRBJ2-3	TRBV11-3	ASSSDGGPPTDTHY
TRBJ1-5	TRBV5-1	ASSLSQPQH
TRBJ2-7	TRBV11-1	AISLVGRAPREQY
TRBJ1-1	TRBV6-5	ASSRGVTEAS
TRBJ2-1	TRBV10-3	AISGGSGSSYNEQF
TRBJ2-6	TRBV5-6	ASSDLWPSGSGANVLT
TRBJ1-6	TRBV11-3	ARSQQRDRNSTRTNPPLH
TRBJ1-1	TRBV4-1	ASSQARGDTEAF
TRBJ2-1	TRBV6-5	ATSKASGIDYNEQF
TRBJ2-1	TRBV10-3	AISEASGRSNEQF
TRBJ1-1	TRBV20-1	SARDLDTEAS
TRBJ2-1	TRBV4-1	ASSPPGTSGNNEQF
TRBJ2-7	TRBV28	TSVGPGLAGYEQY
TRBJ2-1	TRBV5-1	ASSLDTLYNEQF